The rows below give T cell receptor beta chains drawn from one sample of a study of graft-versus-host responses after intestinal transplantation. The repertoire was sequenced with immunoSEQ multiplex PCR; TCRdb's copy has only in-frame clones and lacks some. The sample has about 130,000 clones, around 90% seen once; the top ten hold roughly 0.19%. No antigen is known for these receptors. Sequencing used unstimulated CD4+ T cells sorted from spleen or lymph node cells, obtained before intestinal transplant. Receptors were obtained from a human donor who received an intestinal transplant. Both conserved end residues are part of each CDR3. D genes are given only for firm matches. Clone size is given for some rows only: seen once, a few or many times, or a class if the clone is expanded.

clone_size	j_call	v_call	d_call	cdr3_length	cdr3_aa	cdr3_nt
.	TRBJ2-6	TRBV7-2	TRBD1	18	CASSSGQGGSWGANVLTF	TGTGCCAGCAGCTCAGGACAGGGCGGCTCGTGGGGGGCCAACGTCCTGACTTTC
.	TRBJ2-7	TRBV28	TRBD2	14	CASSFGGVSYEQYF	TGTGCCAGCAGTTTCGGGGGGGTCTCCTACGAGCAGTACTTC
.	TRBJ1-1	TRBV6-1	.	14	CASSFGGLPVEAFF	TGTGCCAGCAGTTTTGGAGGCTTACCGGTTGAAGCTTTCTTT
.	TRBJ2-7	TRBV2	.	15	CASTLIGGEIYEQYF	TGTGCCAGCACCCTTATTGGCGGGGAGATCTACGAGCAGTACTTC
.	TRBJ2-1	TRBV7-2	TRBD1	14	CASSFRDRDNEQFF	TGTGCCAGCAGCTTCCGGGACAGAGACAATGAGCAGTTCTTC
once	TRBJ2-1	TRBV10-1	.	15	CASSESPRGPNEQFF	TGCGCCAGCAGTGAGTCCCCTAGGGGTCCAAATGAGCAGTTCTTC
few	TRBJ2-3	TRBV19	.	14	CASRGEISTDTQYF	TGTGCCAGTAGGGGGGAGATAAGCACAGATACGCAGTATTTT
.	TRBJ2-7	TRBV5-1	TRBD1	15	CASSLFGTVSYEQYF	TGCGCCAGCAGCTTGTTTGGGACAGTCTCCTACGAGCAGTACTTC
.	TRBJ1-1	TRBV7-9	.	14	CAPTGSLMNTEAFF	TGTGCCCCCACGGGCAGCCTAATGAACACTGAAGCTTTCTTT
.	TRBJ2-7	TRBV28	TRBD2	16	CASSSPRGSGNYEQYF	TGTGCCAGCAGTTCCCCAAGGGGTAGCGGGAACTACGAGCAGTACTTC
.	TRBJ1-1	TRBV6-5	TRBD1	14	CASRRQGPNTEAFF	TGTGCCAGCAGACGACAGGGGCCGAACACTGAAGCTTTCTTT
.	TRBJ2-5	TRBV7-2	TRBD2	16	CASSLSGTSGQETQYF	TGTGCCAGCAGCCTAAGCGGGACTAGCGGCCAAGAGACCCAGTACTTC
.	TRBJ2-5	TRBV28	.	16	CASRSRQTMYQETQYF	TGTGCCAGCAGATCTAGACAGACAATGTACCAAGAGACCCAGTACTTC
.	TRBJ2-7	TRBV14	.	13	CASSQGIWAEQYF	TGTGCCAGCAGCCAAGGAATCTGGGCCGAGCAGTACTTC